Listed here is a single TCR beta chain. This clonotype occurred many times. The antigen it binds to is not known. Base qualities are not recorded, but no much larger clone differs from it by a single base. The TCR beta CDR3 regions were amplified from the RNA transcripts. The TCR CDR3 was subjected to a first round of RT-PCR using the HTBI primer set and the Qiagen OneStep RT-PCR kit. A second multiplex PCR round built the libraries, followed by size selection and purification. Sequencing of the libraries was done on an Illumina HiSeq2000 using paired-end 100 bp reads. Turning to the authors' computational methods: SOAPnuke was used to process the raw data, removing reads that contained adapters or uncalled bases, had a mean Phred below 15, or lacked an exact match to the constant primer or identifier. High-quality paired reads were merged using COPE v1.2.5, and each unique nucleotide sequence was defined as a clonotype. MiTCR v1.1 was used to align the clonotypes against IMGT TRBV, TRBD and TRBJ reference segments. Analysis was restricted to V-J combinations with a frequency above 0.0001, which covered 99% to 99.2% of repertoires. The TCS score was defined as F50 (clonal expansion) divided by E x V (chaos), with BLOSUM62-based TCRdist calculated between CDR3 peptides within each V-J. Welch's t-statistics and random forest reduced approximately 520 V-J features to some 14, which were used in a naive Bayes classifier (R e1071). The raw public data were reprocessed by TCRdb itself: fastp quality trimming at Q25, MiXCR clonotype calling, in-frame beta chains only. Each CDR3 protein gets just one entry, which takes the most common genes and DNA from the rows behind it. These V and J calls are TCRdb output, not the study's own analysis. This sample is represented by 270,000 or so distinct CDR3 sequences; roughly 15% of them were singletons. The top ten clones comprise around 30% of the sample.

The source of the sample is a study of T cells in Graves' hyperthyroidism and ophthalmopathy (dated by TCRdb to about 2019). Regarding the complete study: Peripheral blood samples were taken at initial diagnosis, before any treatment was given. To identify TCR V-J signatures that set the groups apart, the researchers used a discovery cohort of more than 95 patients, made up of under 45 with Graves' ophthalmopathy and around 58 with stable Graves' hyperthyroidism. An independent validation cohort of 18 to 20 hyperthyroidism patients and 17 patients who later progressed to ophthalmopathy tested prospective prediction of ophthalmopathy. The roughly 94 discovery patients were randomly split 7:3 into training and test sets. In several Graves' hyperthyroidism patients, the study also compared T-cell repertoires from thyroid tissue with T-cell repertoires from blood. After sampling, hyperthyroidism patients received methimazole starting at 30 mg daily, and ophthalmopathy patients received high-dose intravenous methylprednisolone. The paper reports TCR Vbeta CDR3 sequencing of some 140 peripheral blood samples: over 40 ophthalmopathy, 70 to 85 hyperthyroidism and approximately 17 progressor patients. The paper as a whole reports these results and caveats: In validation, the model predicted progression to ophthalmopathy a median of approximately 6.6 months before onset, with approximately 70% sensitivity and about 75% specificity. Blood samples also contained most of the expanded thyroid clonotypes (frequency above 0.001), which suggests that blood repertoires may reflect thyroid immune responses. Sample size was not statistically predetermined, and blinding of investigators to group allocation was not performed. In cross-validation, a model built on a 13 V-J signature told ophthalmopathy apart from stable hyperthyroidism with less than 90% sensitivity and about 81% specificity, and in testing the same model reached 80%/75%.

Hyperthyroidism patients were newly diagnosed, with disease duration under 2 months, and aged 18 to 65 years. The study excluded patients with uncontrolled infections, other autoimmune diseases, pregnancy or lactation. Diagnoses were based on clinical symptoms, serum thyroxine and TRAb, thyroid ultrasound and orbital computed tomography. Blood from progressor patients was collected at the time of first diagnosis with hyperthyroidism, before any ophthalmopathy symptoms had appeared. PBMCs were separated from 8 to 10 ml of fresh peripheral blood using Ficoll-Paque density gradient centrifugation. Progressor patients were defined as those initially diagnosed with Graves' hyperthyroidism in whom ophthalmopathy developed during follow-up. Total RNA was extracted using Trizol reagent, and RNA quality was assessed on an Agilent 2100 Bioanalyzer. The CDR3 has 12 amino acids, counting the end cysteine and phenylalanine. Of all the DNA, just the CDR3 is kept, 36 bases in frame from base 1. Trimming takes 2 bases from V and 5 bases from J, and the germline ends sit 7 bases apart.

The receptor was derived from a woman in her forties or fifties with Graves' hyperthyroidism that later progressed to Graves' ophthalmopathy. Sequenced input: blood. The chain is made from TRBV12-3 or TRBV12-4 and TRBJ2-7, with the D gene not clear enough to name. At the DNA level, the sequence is TGTGCCAGCAGTTTAATTTCGGACGAGCAGTACTTC. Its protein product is CASSLISDEQYF.